This T cell receptor beta chain was obtained from a study of blood T cell repertoires in COVID-19. In the study overall: Sites across the United States, Italy and Spain contributed samples from acute and convalescent COVID-19. Sources were T cells, B-cell-depleted T cells, or PBMCs; the material itself was cDNA or gDNA.

Per the study methods: By means of reference gene primer amplification, nucleated cell counts were estimated. Assay: immunoSEQ multiplex PCR; the TCRdb copy retains only in-frame clones and omits some. The V and J calls and clone size are taken from that table; D and trimming were inferred from the DNA. The table lists tens of thousands of clones, about 83% of them singletons. Enrollment of patients from Seattle took place during active infection, with longitudinal follow-up. The sequence was obtained from a man aged 45 to 65 with COVID-19, enrolled during active disease. Input material: peripheral blood.

CDR3 amino acids: CASSLGASNEQFF. In DNA, the CDR3 is TGTGCCAGCAGCCTAGGTGCGAGCAATGAGCAGTTCTTC. The chain links TRBV11-2 to TRBJ2-1; no clear D gene. V was trimmed by 5 bases and J by 6 bases, leaving 11 bases between them. This CDR3 comprises 13 residues. Looked up from germline, CDR1 is SGHAT and CDR2 is FQNNGV.